Following are 27 T cell receptor beta chains from one sample sequenced in a study of regulatory T cells in long-lasting Graves disease. Through Arm-PCR of CDR3 regions and iRepertoire HTBI primers, TCR beta libraries were built. TCRdb reprocessed the multiplex PCR reads via MiXCR and lists one record per CDR3 protein. This table has 350,000 to 450,000 distinct CDR3 sequences, around 21% appearing once. Noted time point: persistent/refractory GD, antithyroid drugs over 5 years with positive TRAb. PBMC RNA served as the TCR library source. This specimen was peripheral blood mononuclear cells (PBMCs), taken when the disease was refractory, from a patient treated with antithyroid drugs. The receptors were gathered from a female donor with Graves disease.

This clonotype was seen a few times. The chain has TRBV27 and TRBJ2-5; maybe TRBD2 (6 bases). V was trimmed by 11 bases and J by 9 bases, leaving 10 bases between them. Germline assignment: CDR1 MNHEY and CDR2 SMNVEV (reference sequence). This CDR3 region has 9 residues. CDR3 in amino acids: CAGAGSQYF. CDR3 DNA: TGTGCCGGGGCGGGGTCCCAGTACTTC.

This clonotype was observed at least ten times. The chain has TRBV7-2 and TRBJ2-2; the D gene is possibly TRBD1 (6 bases). Germline CDR1 and CDR2: SGHTA and FQGNSA. Trimming took off 1 base at V and 4 bases at J, with 16 bases between the two ends. The CDR3 covers 17 residues. The DNA for the CDR3 is TGTGCCAGCAGCTTAGTTGCGACAGGTGTGACCACCGGGGAGCTGTTTTTT. Residues: CASSLVATGVTTGELFF.

The rearrangement links TRBV5-1 to TRBJ2-7; the match to TRBD2 covers 8 bases. The CDR3 has 17 amino acids. CDR1 and CDR2 from the germline V gene are SGHRS and YFSETQ. Trimming removed 0 bases from V and 1 base from J; junction bases left unmatched: 9. The CDR3 nucleotides read TGCGCCAGCAGCTTGGGGAATGCGGGGGGCCCGTCCTACGAGCAGTACTTC. Its protein is CASSLGNAGGPSYEQYF.

This clonotype was counted a few times. A much more abundant neighbour one base away suggests this may be a read error. The rearrangement uses TRBV2 and TRBJ2-7; TRBD1 matches 8 bases. The CDR3 runs 15 residues. Germline V gene lookup returns CDR1 SNHLY and CDR2 FYNNEI. The chain's CDR3 is CASRADRVKGYEQHF. The CDR3 DNA is TGTGCCAGCAGGGCGGACAGGGTAAAGGGCTACGAGCAGCACTTC.

There are many counts of this clonotype. V gene TRBV24-1 combines with J gene TRBJ1-5, with 7 bases aligning to TRBD1. The ends lost 7 bases at V and 0 bases at J; junction bases unmatched: 5. Germline V gene sequence: CDR1 KGHDR, CDR2 SFDVKD. The CDR3 contains 15 residues. CDR3 DNA: TGTGCCACCAGCTCAGGGGGGTTTAGCAATCAGCCCCAGCATTTT. Translation: CATSSGGFSNQPQHF.

This clonotype came up a few times. The V and J genes are TRBV7-2 and TRBJ2-7; the D is unclear. Deletions cut 5 bases from V and 3 bases from J, with 11 bases between. The CDR3 runs 13 residues. In germline, CDR1 is SGHTA, CDR2 FQGNSA. The CDR3 sequence: CASSPDPYYEQYF. CDR3 bases: TGTGCCAGCAGCCCCGACCCCTACTACGAGCAGTACTTC.

This clonotype was detected only a few times. The chain combines TRBV29-1 with TRBJ2-2; 10 positions match TRBD1. The CDR3 totals 15 residues. The V gene end was trimmed by 6 bases and the J gene end by 1 base; junction bases not matched to a gene: 5. Germline V lookup: CDR1 SQVTM, CDR2 ANQGSEA. The CDR3: CSVAGTGVNTGELFF. In DNA form, the CDR3 reads TGCAGCGTAGCCGGGACAGGGGTGAACACCGGGGAGCTGTTTTTT.

This clonotype was detected only a few times. This chain uses TRBV20-1 with TRBJ2-7, with TRBD2 identical over 13 bases. The germline V gene has CDR1 DFQATT and CDR2 SNEGSKA (reference sequence). V was clipped by 6 bases and J by 4 bases; unmatched bases: 12. The CDR3 has 16 amino acids. The CDR3 here is CSATGTSGIEGYEQYF. CDR3 DNA sequence: TGCAGTGCCACCGGGACTAGCGGGATAGAGGGGTACGAGCAGTACTTC.

This clonotype was detected a few times. J is TRBJ1-4 and V is TRBV6-1; D not resolved. V lost 10 bases and J 4 bases, leaving 28 bases between the germline ends. Germline V CDR1 and CDR2: MNHNS, SASEGT. The CDR3 runs to 18 residues. In DNA, the CDR3 is TGTGCCATCGCCCGGGTAGGGCCGACCCCCGCTAATAATGAAAAACTGTTTTTT. The encoded protein is CAIARVGPTPANNEKLFF.

The chain joins TRBV7-9 to TRBJ2-7; TRBD1 matches at 11 bases. The CDR3 loop spans 15 amino acids. J gave up 7 bases and V 1 base, and 6 bases lay outside the gene matches. CDR1 and CDR2 (germline): SEHNR, FQNEAQ (reference sequence). The CDR3, as DNA: TGTGCCAGCAGCTTAGGGACAGGGGGCCTCGGGGAGCAGTACTTC. Translating it yields CASSLGTGGLGEQYF.

This clonotype was counted only a few times. This chain's CDR3 is CSARLAGVSLGPYEQYF. CDR3 in DNA: TGCAGTGCTAGACTAGCGGGAGTTTCGTTGGGCCCCTACGAGCAGTACTTC. This chain uses TRBV20-1 with TRBJ2-7; the match to TRBD2 covers 10 bases. CDR1 and CDR2 (germline): DFQATT, SNEGSKA (reference sequence). This CDR3 has 17 residues. V shed 2 bases and J 2 bases; nucleotides not matched to a gene: 12.

The chain is built from TRBV10-3 and TRBJ1-2, with TRBD1 as a possible D gene (6 bases). V was pared by 3 bases and J by 6 bases, with 11 bases between. The germline gives CDR1 ENHRY, CDR2 SYGVKD. This CDR3 is 13 amino acids long. The CDR3: CAISDQGKNGYTF. CDR3 nucleotide sequence: TGTGCCATCAGTGATCAGGGGAAGAATGGCTACACCTTC.

Turning to this clonotype: A much larger clone is a single base away; this may be a read error. V gene TRBV10-3 combines with J gene TRBJ2-7, with D unresolved. Germline V lookup: CDR1 ENHRY, CDR2 SYGVKD. Deletions cut 5 bases from V and 6 bases from J, with 11 bases between. This CDR3 comprises 12 residues. The CDR3 DNA reads TGTGCCATCAGTCGGGCAGGACGCGAGCAGTACTTC. Its protein is CAISRAGREQYF.

Turning to this clonotype: This likely stems from a read error, as it lies one base from a far larger clone. The chain joins TRBV11-2 to TRBJ2-7; D is uncertain. The CDR3 is 14 amino acids. In germline, CDR1 is SGHAT, CDR2 FQNNGV. The CDR3 spells CASSLGRSSYELYF. Here the CDR3 DNA reads TGTGCCAGCAGCTTAGGGCGGAGCTCCTACGAGCTGTACTTC.

Worth noting for this clonotype: This may be a read error: a much more frequent sequence differs by one nucleotide. The genes are TRBV6-2 or TRBV6-3 and TRBJ2-2; D unresolved. This CDR3 has 14 residues. The V gene's germline CDR1 is MNHEY and CDR2 SVGEGT. The CDR3 reads CASNYLANTGELFF. Written as DNA, the CDR3 is TGTGCCAGCAATTACCTGGCGAACACCGGGGAGCTGTTTTTT.

This clonotype has at least ten counts. This rearrangement joins TRBV7-8 to TRBJ2-5; 10 bases line up with TRBD1. Germline CDR1 is SGHVS and CDR2 is FQNEAQ. The CDR3 totals 14 residues. Germline trimming cut 5 bases from V and 3 bases from J; bases unmatched to any gene: 3. The DNA of the CDR3 is TGTGCCAGCAGCCGGGGGACAGGGGAAGAGACCCAGTACTTC. It is translated as CASSRGTGEETQYF.

This clonotype has ten or more counts. V usage is TRBV18 and J usage is TRBJ2-4; D call uncertain. The length of the CDR3 is 15 residues. Germline CDR1 is KGHSH and CDR2 is LQKENI. The germline V and J ends were trimmed by 6 bases and 0 bases, with 12 bases remaining between them. The CDR3 nucleotides are TGTGCCAGCTCCCTAAAGGAAAGAGCCAAAAACATTCAGTACTTC. Protein: CASSLKERAKNIQYF. The variable domain in full, with the rest retrieved from reference TRBV18 and TRBJ2-4, is NAGVMQNPRHLVRRRGQEARLRCSPMKGHSHVYWYRQLPEEGLKFMVYLQKENIIDESGMPKERFSAEFPKEGPSILRIQQVVRGDSAAYFCASSLKERAKNIQYFGAGTRLSVL.

This clonotype was seen more than once but under ten times. The V and J genes are TRBV29-1 and TRBJ1-5; D is perhaps TRBD1 (6 bases). Per germline, CDR1 SQVTM and CDR2 ANQGSEA. The CDR3 length is 14 residues. V was pared by 4 bases and J by 5 bases, with 15 bases between. This CDR3 is CSVGDNRVDQPQHF. CDR3 nucleotides: TGCAGCGTTGGGGACAACAGGGTGGATCAGCCCCAGCATTTT.

This clonotype was seen repeatedly, ten times or more. The chain has TRBV27 and TRBJ1-6; 8 bases are shared with TRBD1. Germline CDR1 MNHEY, CDR2 SMNVEV (reference sequence). CDR3 length: 17 residues. V shed 5 bases, J shed 0 bases, and the junction held 6 bases outside the gene matches. CDR3 residues: CASSPRQGRSYNSPLHF. The CDR3 region has the DNA TGTGCCAGCAGTCCGCGACAGGGGCGCTCCTATAATTCACCCCTCCACTTT.

This clonotype was seen a handful of times. This chain connects TRBV29-1 to TRBJ2-7, with 8 bases fitting TRBD1. This CDR3 region has 14 residues. The trim removed 3 bases at V and 3 bases at J, leaving 7 bases unmatched. From germline, CDR1 is SQVTM and CDR2 ANQGSEA. This CDR3 reads CSVEGQGAFYEQYF. The DNA of the CDR3 is TGCAGCGTTGAGGGGCAGGGGGCTTTCTACGAGCAGTACTTC.

The table lists this clonotype with many counts. The V gene is TRBV28, the J gene TRBJ2-4, with 9 bases that match TRBD2. V was clipped by 2 bases and J by 5 bases; unmatched bases: 7. CDR3 length: 16 amino acids. CDR1 is MDHEN, CDR2 SYDVKM, per germline. The CDR3 bases are TGTGCCAGCAGTTTAAGCGGGGGGCAGGAGGAAAACATTCAGTACTTC. Residues: CASSLSGGQEENIQYF.

In its sample, this clonotype was seen many times. The chain combines TRBV20-1 with TRBJ1-4; D gene unclear. Germline-derived CDR1 and CDR2 are DFQATT and SNEGSKA (reference sequence). The CDR3 spans 14 residues. Trimming pared 6 bases from V and 0 bases from J, leaving 11 bases between. The CDR3 region has the DNA TGCAGTGCCACGGACGGTTCAACTAATGAAAAACTGTTTTTT. Its translation: CSATDGSTNEKLFF.

The genes are TRBV4-3 and TRBJ2-2, with D possibly being TRBD2 (5 bases). This CDR3 region has 18 residues. Germline V gene data show CDR1 as LGHNA and CDR2 as YSLEER. Trimming cost V 3 bases and J 0 bases, with 17 bases left between them. The CDR3 protein is CASSQGWPSSPNTGELFF. Here the CDR3 DNA reads TGCGCCAGCAGCCAGGGATGGCCCTCTAGCCCGAACACCGGGGAGCTGTTTTTT.

The chain recombines TRBV6-1 with TRBJ1-6; D might be TRBD1 (5 bases). V was clipped by 7 bases and J by 14 bases, with 21 bases between them. CDR3 length: 14 residues. Germline CDR1 is MNHNS and CDR2 is SASEGT. This CDR3 is CASIYQGRDGSLHF. As DNA, the CDR3 is TGTGCCAGCATATATCAGGGAAGGGATGGGTCCCTCCACTTT.

V usage is TRBV9 and J usage is TRBJ2-2; 7 bases map to TRBD2. V dropped 3 bases and J dropped 5; count of bases not matched to a gene: 7. Per germline, CDR1 SGDLS and CDR2 YYNGEE. This CDR3 spans 15 amino acids. The CDR3 here is CASSGLSGLTGELFF. The CDR3 nucleotides are TGTGCCAGCAGCGGGCTTAGCGGGCTAACCGGGGAGCTGTTTTTT.

CDR3 protein: CASSLVVSSTDTQYF. In nucleotides, the CDR3 is TGTGCCAGCAGCTTAGTGGTTAGCTCCACAGATACGCAGTATTTT. The chain joins TRBV7-9 to TRBJ2-3; D gene ambiguous. The CDR3 sequence is 15 residues long. Trimming removed 1 base from V and 2 bases from J, with 10 bases in between. CDR1 and CDR2 from the germline V gene are SEHNR and FQNEAQ (reference sequence).

The CDR3 loop is CASSPRDVNTEAFF. Here the CDR3 DNA reads TGTGCCAGCTCACCCAGGGATGTCAACACTGAAGCTTTCTTT. J is TRBJ1-1 and V is TRBV18; D is possibly TRBD1 (5 bases). CDR3 length: 14 amino acids. The germline CDR1 and CDR2 sequences are KGHSH and LQKENI. V gave up 3 bases and J gave up 2 bases, with 10 bases separating them.